In this sample, the clone carrying this T cell receptor (beta chain) turned up many times. No antigen is known for it. V trimming: 3 bases; J trimming: 2 bases; junction bases outside the gene matches: 5. CDR1 and CDR2 (germline): SGHTA, FQGNSA. This CDR3 is built from 17 residues. TCRdb processed the reads anew with MiXCR; each CDR3 protein has one entry. The repertoire consists of around 170,000 distinct CDR3 sequences, with approximately 14% occurring once and the leading ten covering 27%. This sample is part of a study of T cell repertoires in cytomegalovirus infection. Study-level background: Public TCR beta signatures provided an indication of both CMV infection and a matching HLA type.

Study-level results: Across the ex vivo response, the dominant clonotypes were HLA-C-restricted CMV-specific TCR beta clonotypes. Individuals carrying CMV plus the relevant HLA were identified by cumulative frequency of public TCR beta families.

Source material: PBMCs. This receptor was identified in a human donor in good health (CMV status not recorded). Some clones in this sample may be carry-over from other donors' samples. The chain employs TRBV7-2 and TRBJ2-5; 14 positions match TRBD2. CDR3 DNA: TGTGCCAGCAGCTTTCGGGGACTAGCGGGAGAACAAGAGACCCAGTACTTC. Protein sequence: CASSFRGLAGEQETQYF.